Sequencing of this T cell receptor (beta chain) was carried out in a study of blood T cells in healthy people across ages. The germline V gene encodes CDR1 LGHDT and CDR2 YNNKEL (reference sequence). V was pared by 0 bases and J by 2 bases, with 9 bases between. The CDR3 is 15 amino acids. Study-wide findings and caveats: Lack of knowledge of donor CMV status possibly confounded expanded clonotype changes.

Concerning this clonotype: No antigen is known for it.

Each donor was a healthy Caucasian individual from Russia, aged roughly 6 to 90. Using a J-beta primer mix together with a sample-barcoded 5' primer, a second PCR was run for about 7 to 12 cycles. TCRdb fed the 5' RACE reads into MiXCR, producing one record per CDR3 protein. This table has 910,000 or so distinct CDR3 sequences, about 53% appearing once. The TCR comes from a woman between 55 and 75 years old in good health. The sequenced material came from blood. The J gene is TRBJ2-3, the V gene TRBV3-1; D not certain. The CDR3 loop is CASSQERHLTDTQYF. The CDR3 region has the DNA TGTGCCAGCAGCCAAGAGCGACACCTCACAGATACGCAGTATTTT.